The 13 T cell receptor beta chains reported below all come from one sample, sequenced in a study of shared clonotypes between healthy human individuals. Sequencing used immunoSEQ multiplex PCR; TCRdb keeps in-frame clones, though not all of them. Among some 2 million clones, approximately 95% were seen once, and the ten largest hold around 0.13%. Sequencing input: naive CD4+ T cells sorted from blood. Documented subset: CD45RA+ positively selected. The receptor set was obtained from a man aged 18-30 years in good health.

The chain recombines TRBV6-1 with TRBJ2-6, with a possible D match to TRBD1 (5 bases). The V end lost 2 bases, the J end lost 1 base, and 15 bases lay between the germline ends. The CDR3 is made up of 18 amino acids. CDR1 is MNHNS, CDR2 SASEGT, per germline. CDR3: CASSEQGLTGSGANVLTF. The CDR3 DNA follows: TGTGCCAGCAGTGAACAGGGTCTTACGGGTTCTGGGGCCAACGTCCTGACTTTC.

The gene calls are TRBV2 and TRBJ2-5, with 11 bases matching TRBD2. Germline assignment: CDR1 SNHLY and CDR2 FYNNEI. The CDR3 is 16 residues long. With 6 bases clipped from V and 5 bases from J, the junction kept 11 bases outside the gene matches. The CDR3 sequence: CASRGGGTSGWETQYF. CDR3 bases: TGTGCCAGCAGGGGGGGCGGGACTAGCGGATGGGAGACCCAGTACTTC.

The chain is built from TRBV5-8 and TRBJ2-1, with unresolved D. The CDR3 sequence is 12 residues long. V shed 1 base and J shed 6 bases, with 5 bases lying between them. The germline V gene has CDR1 SGHTS and CDR2 YDEGEE. Here the CDR3 DNA reads TGTGCCAGCAGCTTGTCCCGCAATGAGCAGTTCTTC. As protein: CASSLSRNEQFF.

Comment on this clone: A much larger clone lies a single base off, so this may be a read error. Different DNA sequences within this sample yield the same CDR3. The chain carries TRBV27 and TRBJ2-7, with 9 bases aligning to TRBD2. This CDR3 comprises 14 residues. CDR1 is MNHEY and CDR2 is SMNVEV in the germline V gene (reference sequence). V lost 2 bases and J lost 3; bases outside the gene matches: 2. In DNA, the CDR3 is TGTGCCAGCAGTTTAGCGGGGGGGCTCTACGAGCAGTACTTC. Its protein product is CASSLAGGLYEQYF.

This clone was seen once. The V call is TRBV20-1, the J call TRBJ1-2; D gene unclear. This CDR3 has 10 residues. The V gene's germline CDR1 is DFQATT and CDR2 SNEGSKA (reference sequence). V lost 6 bases, J lost 7 bases, and 9 bases lay in between. CDR3 sequence (DNA): TGCAGTGCCATAGTTGTTGGCTACACCTTC. The encoded protein is CSAIVVGYTF.

The chain is built from TRBV7-6 and TRBJ2-1, with 15 bases identical to TRBD2. The V segment lost 0 bases and the J segment 7 bases; nucleotides outside the gene matches: 7. The CDR3 covers 18 residues. Germline lookup yields CDR1 SGHVS and CDR2 FNYEAQ. CDR3 nucleotide sequence: TGTGCCAGCAGCTTAGCGTTCGGGACTAGCGGGAGGACGAATGAGCAGTTCTTC. Protein sequence: CASSLAFGTSGRTNEQFF.

V gene TRBV28 combines with J gene TRBJ1-6; D gene ambiguous. With 5 bases removed from V and 0 bases from J, the gap between germline ends came to 11 bases. The germline gives CDR1 MDHEN, CDR2 SYDVKM. The CDR3 covers 16 residues. CDR3 sequence: CASSLDTSSYNSPLHF. The CDR3 bases are TGTGCCAGCAGTCTAGACACGAGCTCCTATAATTCACCCCTCCACTTT.

The chain joins TRBV20-1 to TRBJ2-1; D remains ambiguous. V lost 4 bases, J lost 10 bases, and 11 bases lay in between. The CDR3 contains 11 residues. Germline lookup yields CDR1 DFQATT and CDR2 SNEGSKA (reference sequence). This chain's CDR3 is CSAKLMGEQFF. CDR3 nucleotides: TGCAGTGCTAAGTTAATGGGGGAGCAGTTCTTC.

The rearrangement uses TRBV28 and TRBJ2-7, with D hard to call. Trimming shortened V by 5 bases and J by 2 bases, and 16 bases separated the two germline ends. Germline assignment: CDR1 MDHEN and CDR2 SYDVKM. The CDR3 spans 15 residues. The CDR3 is CASSEPAPTPYEQYF. DNA of the CDR3: TGTGCCAGCAGTGAGCCGGCGCCCACGCCCTACGAGCAGTACTTC.

As DNA, the CDR3 is TGTGCCAGCAAACTAGCGGGGGGGGCCAGGGAGACCCAGTACTTC. This sequence encodes CASKLAGGARETQYF. This rearrangement joins TRBV6-5 to TRBJ2-5; 13 bases are shared with TRBD2. Germline V gene lookup returns CDR1 MNHEY and CDR2 SVGAGI. The CDR3 sequence is 15 residues long. After removal of 7 bases from V and 5 bases from J, the junction contained 7 bases not matched to a gene.

The chain carries TRBV10-3 and TRBJ2-3; TRBD1 aligns across 7 bases. Germline assignment: CDR1 ENHRY and CDR2 SYGVKD. The CDR3 is 13 amino acids. The trim removed 7 bases at V and 2 bases at J, leaving 3 bases unmatched. This CDR3 reads CAINRGPTDTQYF. CDR3 sequence (DNA): TGTGCCATCAACAGGGGTCCCACAGATACGCAGTATTTT.

This chain joins TRBV5-1 and TRBJ2-2; no firm D call. Germline-derived CDR1 and CDR2 are SGHRS and YFSETQ. The CDR3 consists of 13 residues. V was clipped by 4 bases and J by 6 bases, with 10 bases between them. In DNA, the CDR3 is TGCGCCAGCAGCGATCGACTCCCCGGGGAGCTGTTTTTT. This encodes CASSDRLPGELFF.

The chain couples TRBV7-3 to TRBJ1-1, with TRBD1 identical over 7 bases. CDR1 SGHTA and CDR2 FQGTGA come from the germline V gene. The CDR3 runs 13 residues. V lost 8 bases, J lost 4 bases, and 7 bases stayed unmatched. CDR3 DNA: TGTGCCAGCGGGCATCAGGGGGGCACTGAAGCTTTCTTT. Amino acid sequence: CASGHQGGTEAFF.